This T cell receptor beta chain was sequenced during a study of OX40 agonist ivuxolimab in advanced cancers. Study-wide context: As their treatment, patients were administered ivuxolimab, an agonistic anti-OX40 (CD134) antibody.

Using immunoSEQ multiplex PCR, the repertoire was profiled, and TCRdb retains in-frame clones only, with some absent. The repertoire consists of 85,000 to 100,000 clones, with around 87% occurring once and the leading ten covering approximately 4%. Blood sampling was done at baseline, cycle 4 day 1, and cycle 7 day 1. With 7 bases clipped from V and 5 bases from J, the junction kept 7 bases outside the gene matches. CDR1 is LNHDA and CDR2 is SQIVND in the germline V gene (reference sequence). The length of the CDR3 is 14 residues. This specimen consisted of CD4+ or CD8+ T cells sorted from blood, obtained in a trial of the OX40 agonist ivuxolimab. This rearrangement joins TRBV19 to TRBJ2-1; 8 nucleotides match TRBD2. The receptor was derived from an adult with an advanced solid tumor such as melanoma, head and neck, liver or kidney cancer. CDR3 protein: CASIVGRGDNEQFF. The CDR3 region has the DNA TGTGCCAGTATCGTTGGGCGGGGGGACAATGAGCAGTTCTTC.